This record concerns one T cell receptor (beta chain) sequence. Its antigen is undetermined. Given a much more abundant clone one base away, this may be a read error. Carried by the TCR beta cDNA libraries were unique molecular identifiers. TCRdb re-analysed the PCR reads in MiXCR, keeping a single row per CDR3 protein. The table lists approximately 180,000 distinct CDR3 sequences, about 32% of them singletons. The data were obtained in a study of post-analysis software for immune sequencing data. This CDR3 contains 18 residues. J lost 4 bases, V lost 4 bases, and 15 bases had no gene match. Germline V gene lookup returns CDR1 SEHNR and CDR2 FQNEAQ (reference sequence). The study, taken as a whole, reports: Significantly lower normalized Chao1 diversity was seen in multiple sclerosis patients than in controls. When the samples were clustered directly with F measure, those that had been prepared in the same batch showed strong co-clustering. About five TRBV segments were more frequent in patients than controls; TRBV5-6, TRBV5-1 and TRBV20-1 belonged to this group.

The chain recombines TRBV7-9 with TRBJ2-3; 9 bases are a match to TRBD2. Source material: blood. This clonotype was sampled from a girl aged 5-17 years with multiple sclerosis. In nucleotides, the CDR3 is TGTGCCAGCAGCTGGCCCGGGGGGGCTAGCGGGAAGCCAGATACGCAGTATTTT. Its translation is CASSWPGGASGKPDTQYF.